The 10 T cell receptor beta chains reported below all come from one sample, sequenced in a study of spatial heterogeneity in lung cancer. TCRdb independently ran MiXCR on the 5' RACE reads; one entry per CDR3 protein. The data show 1,400 to 1,500 distinct CDR3 sequences, roughly three fifths seen once. Time point given: blood at routine non-recurrence follow-up after resection. The material sequenced was PBMCs, taken at follow-up. The receptor source for this set is a female donor with early-stage non-small cell lung cancer.

This clonotype was seen a handful of times. This beta chain is a stray read from a library made for alpha chains; its abundance is not meaningful. This chain connects TRBV20-1 to TRBJ2-1, with a weak D call TRBD1 (6 bases). CDR1 is DFQATT and CDR2 is SNEGSKA in the germline V gene (reference sequence). The length of the CDR3 is 14 residues. V was shortened by 6 bases and J by 3 bases, with 15 bases between the two germline ends. Written as DNA, the CDR3 is TGCAGTGCCATTGGACAGAGATACTACAATGAGCAGTTCTTC. It encodes CSAIGQRYYNEQFF.

Worth noting for this clonotype: Since the library was made to target alpha chains, this beta chain is a stray read and its abundance is not meaningful. V usage is TRBV29-1 and J usage is TRBJ1-1; D is undetermined. The CDR3 sequence is 10 residues long. The V and J ends lost 6 bases and 1 base respectively, with 3 bases between them. Germline V CDR1 and CDR2: SQVTM, ANQGSEA. Written as DNA, the CDR3 is TGCAGCGTGAAGAACACTGAAGCTTTCTTT. Translation: CSVKNTEAFF.

On this clonotype itself: This beta chain lies outside the target of a library built for alpha chains; its clone size means little. This rearrangement joins TRBV29-1 to TRBJ1-1, with a tentative D call TRBD1 (5 bases). The CDR3 has 12 amino acids. Germline V lookup: CDR1 SQVTM, CDR2 ANQGSEA. V gave up 5 bases and J gave up 5 bases, with 12 bases separating them. CDR3 nucleotide sequence: TGCAGCGTTCGCCAGGGCGGGACTGAAGCTTTCTTT. Translated: CSVRQGGTEAFF.

Concerning this clonotype itself: This beta chain lies outside the target of a library built for alpha chains; its clone size means little. This chain links TRBV7-2 with TRBJ2-7, with 7 bases that match TRBD1. The trim removed 7 bases at V and 6 bases at J, leaving 9 bases unmatched. The CDR3 has 13 residues. In germline, CDR1 is SGHTA, CDR2 FQGNSA. The CDR3 nucleotides are TGTGCCAGCAACCCGACAGGGCATCGCGAGCAGTACTTC. Translated, it gives CASNPTGHREQYF.

Concerning this clonotype itself: With the library built for alpha chains, this beta chain is off target and its frequency is not meaningful. The CDR3, as DNA: TGTGCCATCAGGGGCGGACTAGAAGAGACCCAGTACTTC. Its translation is CAIRGGLEETQYF. The chain is built from TRBV10-3 and TRBJ2-5; 7 nucleotides match TRBD2. This CDR3 is built from 13 residues. V was pared by 6 bases and J by 3 bases, with 4 bases of the junction left unmatched. CDR1 and CDR2 from the germline V gene are ENHRY and SYGVKD.

In regard to this clonotype: A library made for alpha chains picked up this beta chain off target, so its size means little. The chain couples TRBV29-1 to TRBJ2-5; 7 positions match TRBD2. The trim removed 5 bases at V and 4 bases at J, leaving 1 base unmatched. The CDR3 is 11 residues long. Germline V gene data show CDR1 as SQVTM and CDR2 as ANQGSEA. CDR3 protein: CSVREGETQYF. DNA for the CDR3: TGCAGCGTTAGGGAGGGAGAGACCCAGTACTTC.

Comment on this clonotype: The library was designed around alpha chains, so this beta chain is a stray read whose abundance carries little weight. This sequence joins TRBV6-5 and TRBJ2-3, with D tentatively TRBD1 (5 bases). CDR3 length: 12 amino acids. Looked up from germline, CDR1 is MNHEY and CDR2 is SVGAGI. V gave up 6 bases and J gave up 11 bases, with 15 bases separating them. The CDR3 nucleotides are TGTGCCAGCAGCAAAAGGGGTAGCCTGCAGTATTTT. It codes for CASSKRGSLQYF.

This clonotype appeared a few times. As an off-target read in a library built for alpha chains, this beta chain has a frequency of little significance. The chain is built from TRBV5-1 and TRBJ2-7; no reliable D call. CDR3 length equals 11 residues. From germline, CDR1 is SGHRS and CDR2 YFSETQ. V lost 5 bases to trimming and J lost 2 bases, with 5 bases between them. The CDR3 DNA reads TGCGCCAGCAGAGAGGCCTACGAGCAGTACTTC. Translated: CASREAYEQYF.

A word on this clonotype: Within a library made for alpha chains, this beta chain is off target, and its count is uninformative. V is TRBV29-1 and J is TRBJ2-7, with 7 positions matching TRBD2. The germline V gene encodes CDR1 SQVTM and CDR2 ANQGSEA. The CDR3 has 16 amino acids. V was pared by 4 bases and J by 2 bases, with 14 bases of the junction left unmatched. CDR3 amino acids: CSVALLGGGSTYEQYF. DNA for the CDR3: TGCAGCGTTGCCTTACTCGGAGGCGGGAGTACCTACGAGCAGTACTTC.

As to this clonotype: Found in a library prepared for alpha chains, this beta chain is an off-target read, and its abundance has little meaning. J is TRBJ2-5 and V is TRBV10-3; the D gene is possibly TRBD2 (6 bases). In germline, CDR1 is ENHRY, CDR2 SYGVKD. V lost 0 bases, J lost 7 bases, and 12 bases lay in between. The CDR3 is made up of 14 amino acids. The CDR3 DNA sequence: TGTGCCATCAGTGAGTCGGGGGACTCGGGGACCCAGTACTTC. It encodes CAISESGDSGTQYF.